The T cell receptor beta chain described here comes from a study of T cell responses to AZD1222 COVID-19 vaccine. Study context: Both about-4-week and about-12-week second-dose recipients were combined. Notes on the study in general: Spike regions recognized by vaccine-associated CD4 TCRs spanned the protein, led by 160-218 and 743-854. Of the AZD1222 recipients, only six were seropositive at baseline. Donors were chiefly white British, with a greater number of females, and clonal diversity was perhaps underestimated.

Germline-derived CDR1 and CDR2 are SQVTM and ANQGSEA. The CDR3 sequence is 17 residues long. V was cut by 7 bases and J by 8 bases, with 29 bases left in between. TCRdb keeps only in-frame clones here, not all; method: immunoSEQ multiplex PCR. The sample shows tens of thousands of clones, over 75% of them seen only once. About this clone itself: The antigen remains unidentified.

The chain combines TRBV29-1 with TRBJ1-4; possible D gene TRBD1, 6 bases. The sequencing used peripheral blood, collected on day 0 of AZD1222 vaccination. The source is an adult in good health. CDR3 sequence (DNA): TGCAGCGCCGAGGGACACACGACTAGGAAGGGGGTCGAAAAACTGTTTTTT. This sequence encodes CSAEGHTTRKGVEKLFF. The full variable domain, its missing parts supplied by reference TRBV29-1 and TRBJ1-4, is SAVISQKPSRDICQRGTSLTIQCQVDSQVTMMFWYRQQPGQSLTLIATANQGSEATYESGFVIDKFPISRPNLTFSTLTVSNMSPEDSSIYLCSAEGHTTRKGVEKLFFGSGTQLSVL.